This T cell receptor (beta chain) was captured in a study of T cells in Graves' hyperthyroidism and ophthalmopathy. Study context: The initial diagnosis was the point when peripheral blood was collected, ahead of any treatment.

For this clonotype: One junction end disagrees with the germline gene, perhaps due to a read error.

TCR beta CDR3 region amplification was performed from RNA transcripts. A set of HTBI primers served as the primers for a first-round RT-PCR of the TCR CDR3. MiXCR, applied by TCRdb to the multiplex PCR reads, yields one record per CDR3 protein. The sample contains 350,000 to 400,000 distinct CDR3 sequences, about a fifth of which appear only once. Germline V lookup: CDR1 SGHAT, CDR2 FQNNGV. The CDR3 totals 15 residues. The hyperthyroidism was newly diagnosed and had lasted under 2 months; the patients were aged 18 to 65. Those patients with uncontrolled infection, other autoimmune disease, pregnancy or lactation were excluded.

The chain has TRBV11-2 and TRBJ1-3, with D possibly being TRBD1 (6 bases). The sequenced sample was blood. This sequence originates from a woman under 30 with Graves' hyperthyroidism. CDR3 bases: TGTGCCAGCACTATAGACGGGACACCTGGAAACACCGTATATTTT. Translation gives CASTIDGTPGNTVYF.